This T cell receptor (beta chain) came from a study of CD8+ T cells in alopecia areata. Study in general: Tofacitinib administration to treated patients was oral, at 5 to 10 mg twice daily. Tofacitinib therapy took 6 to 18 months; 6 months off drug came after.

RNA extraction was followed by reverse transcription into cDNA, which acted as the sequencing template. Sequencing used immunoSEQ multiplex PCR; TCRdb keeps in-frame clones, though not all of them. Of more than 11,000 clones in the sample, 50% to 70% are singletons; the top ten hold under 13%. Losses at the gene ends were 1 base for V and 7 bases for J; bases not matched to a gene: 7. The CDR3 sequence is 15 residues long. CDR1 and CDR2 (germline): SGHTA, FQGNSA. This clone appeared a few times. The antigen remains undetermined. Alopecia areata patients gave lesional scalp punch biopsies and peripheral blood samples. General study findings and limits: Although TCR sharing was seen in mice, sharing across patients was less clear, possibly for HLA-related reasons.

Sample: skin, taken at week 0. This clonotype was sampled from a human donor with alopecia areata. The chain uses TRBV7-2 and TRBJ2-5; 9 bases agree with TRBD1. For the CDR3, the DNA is TGTGCCAGCAGCTTAGGTCGGGGACAGGGCCGGACCCAGTACTTC. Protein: CASSLGRGQGRTQYF.